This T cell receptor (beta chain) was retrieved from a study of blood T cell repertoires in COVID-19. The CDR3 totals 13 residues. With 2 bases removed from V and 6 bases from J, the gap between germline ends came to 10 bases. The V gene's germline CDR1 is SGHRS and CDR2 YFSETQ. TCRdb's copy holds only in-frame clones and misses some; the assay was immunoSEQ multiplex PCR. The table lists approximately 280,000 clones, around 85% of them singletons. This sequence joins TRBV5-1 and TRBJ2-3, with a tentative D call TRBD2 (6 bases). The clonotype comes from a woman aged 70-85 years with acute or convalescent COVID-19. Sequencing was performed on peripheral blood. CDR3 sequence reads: CASSFASVDTQYF. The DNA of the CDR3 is TGCGCCAGCAGCTTCGCTAGCGTCGATACGCAGTATTTT.